The clone carrying this TCR beta chain was seen more than once but under ten times. Using a J-beta primer mix together with a sample-barcoded 5' primer, a second PCR was run for roughly 6 to 12 cycles. TCRdb re-derived calls from the 5' RACE reads in MiXCR, one entry per CDR3 protein. Of approximately 1,000,000 distinct CDR3 sequences in the sample, roughly 45% are singletons; the top ten hold approximately 20%. The data stem from a study of blood T cells in healthy people across ages. Overall study: Template switching caught about one barcoded beta molecule for each two T cells.

This CDR3 spans 15 amino acids. The V and J ends lost 6 bases and 4 bases respectively, with 18 bases between them. The chain uses TRBV12-3 or TRBV12-4 and TRBJ1-2, with D possibly being TRBD1 (6 bases). This receptor was taken from a woman in her sixties or seventies in good health. Sequencing was performed on blood. The CDR3 nucleotides read TGTGCCAGCAGCACCCTGGGGGCTTTGGGCTATGGCTACACCTTC. It yields the protein CASSTLGALGYGYTF.